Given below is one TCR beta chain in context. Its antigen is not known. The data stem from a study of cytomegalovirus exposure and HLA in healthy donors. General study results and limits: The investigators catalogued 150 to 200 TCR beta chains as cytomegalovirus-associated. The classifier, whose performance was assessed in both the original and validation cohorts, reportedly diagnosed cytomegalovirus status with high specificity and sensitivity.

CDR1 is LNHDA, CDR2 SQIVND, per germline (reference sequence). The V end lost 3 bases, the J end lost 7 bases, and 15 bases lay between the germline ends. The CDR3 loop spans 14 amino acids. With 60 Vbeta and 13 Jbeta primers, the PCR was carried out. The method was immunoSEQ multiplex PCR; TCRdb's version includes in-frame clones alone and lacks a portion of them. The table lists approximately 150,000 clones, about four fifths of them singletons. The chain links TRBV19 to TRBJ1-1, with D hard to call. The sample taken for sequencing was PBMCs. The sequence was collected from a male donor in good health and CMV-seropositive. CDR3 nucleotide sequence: TGTGCCAGTAGTATTCATTCAGGTCGGGATGAAGCTTTCTTT. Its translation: CASSIHSGRDEAFF.